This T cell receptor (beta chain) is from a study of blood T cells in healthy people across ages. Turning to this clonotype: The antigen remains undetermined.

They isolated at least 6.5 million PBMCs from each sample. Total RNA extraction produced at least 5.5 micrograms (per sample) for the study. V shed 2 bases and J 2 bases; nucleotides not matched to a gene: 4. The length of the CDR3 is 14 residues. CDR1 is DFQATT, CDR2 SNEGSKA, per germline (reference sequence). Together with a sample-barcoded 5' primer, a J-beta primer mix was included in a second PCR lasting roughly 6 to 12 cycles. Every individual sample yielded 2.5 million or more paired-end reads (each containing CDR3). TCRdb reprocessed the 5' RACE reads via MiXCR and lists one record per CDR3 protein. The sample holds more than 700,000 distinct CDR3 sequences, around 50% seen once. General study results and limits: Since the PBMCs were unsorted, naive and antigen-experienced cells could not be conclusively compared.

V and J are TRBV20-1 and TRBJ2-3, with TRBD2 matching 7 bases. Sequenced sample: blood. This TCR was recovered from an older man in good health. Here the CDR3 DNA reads TGCAGTGCTAGACCATGGGACTACACAGATACGCAGTATTTT. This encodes CSARPWDYTDTQYF.